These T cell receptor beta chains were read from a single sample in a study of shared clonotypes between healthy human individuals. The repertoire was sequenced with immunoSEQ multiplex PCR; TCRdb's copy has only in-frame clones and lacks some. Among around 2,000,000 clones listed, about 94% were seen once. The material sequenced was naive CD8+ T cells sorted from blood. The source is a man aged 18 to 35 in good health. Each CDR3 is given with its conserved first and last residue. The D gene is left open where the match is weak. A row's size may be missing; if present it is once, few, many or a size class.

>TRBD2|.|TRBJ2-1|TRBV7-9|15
CASSRTSGRWNEQFF
TGTGCCAGCAGCCGGACTAGCGGGAGGTGGAATGAGCAGTTCTTC
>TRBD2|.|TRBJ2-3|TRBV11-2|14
CASSFSGEGDTQYF
TGTGCCAGCAGCTTTAGCGGGGAGGGAGATACGCAGTATTTT
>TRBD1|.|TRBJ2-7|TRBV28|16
CASSPPGTGGAYEQYF
TGTGCCAGCAGTCCACCCGGGACAGGGGGCGCCTACGAGCAGTACTTC
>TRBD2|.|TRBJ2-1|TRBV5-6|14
CASSWGLAGDEQFF
TGTGCCAGCAGCTGGGGACTAGCGGGGGATGAGCAGTTCTTC
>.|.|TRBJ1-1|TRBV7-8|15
CASSPSQGLNTEAFF
TGTGCCAGCAGCCCAAGTCAGGGATTGAACACTGAAGCTTTCTTT
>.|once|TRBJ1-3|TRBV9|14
CASSLSPGVNTIYF
TGTGCCAGCAGCCTCTCGCCCGGGGTGAACACCATATATTTT
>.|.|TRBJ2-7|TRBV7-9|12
CASSLASVEQYF
TGTGCCAGCAGCTTGGCTAGCGTCGAGCAGTACTTC
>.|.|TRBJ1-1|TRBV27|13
CASSLGGNTEAFF
TGTGCCAGCAGTTTAGGAGGGAACACTGAAGCTTTCTTT
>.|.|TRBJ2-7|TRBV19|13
CASSIAANYEQYF
TGTGCCAGTAGTATCGCGGCCAATTACGAGCAGTACTTC
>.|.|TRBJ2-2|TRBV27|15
CASSWTGAGAGELFF
TGTGCCAGCAGTTGGACGGGCGCGGGTGCCGGGGAGCTGTTTTTT
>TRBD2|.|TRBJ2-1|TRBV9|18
CASSSPRLAGVYYNEQFF
TGTGCCAGCAGCTCACCTCGGCTAGCGGGAGTCTACTACAATGAGCAGTTCTTC
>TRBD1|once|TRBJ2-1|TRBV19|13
CASSKGQGSEQFF
TGTGCCAGTAGTAAAGGACAGGGGAGTGAGCAGTTCTTC
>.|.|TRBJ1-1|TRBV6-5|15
CASREYRTMNTEAFF
TGTGCCAGCAGGGAATACAGGACAATGAACACTGAAGCTTTCTTT
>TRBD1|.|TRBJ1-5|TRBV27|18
CASTPLSGQGPVSQPQHF
TGTGCCAGCACCCCTCTATCTGGACAGGGTCCGGTATCTCAGCCCCAGCATTTT
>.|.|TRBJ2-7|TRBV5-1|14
CASSYVVQGDEQYF
TGCGCCAGCAGCTACGTAGTGCAGGGTGACGAGCAGTACTTC
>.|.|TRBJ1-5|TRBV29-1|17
CSVEGLPEGPSNQPQHF
TGCAGCGTTGAGGGACTTCCTGAGGGGCCTAGCAATCAGCCCCAGCATTTT
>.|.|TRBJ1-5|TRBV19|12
CASSEGNQPQHF
TGTGCCAGCTCGGAGGGCAATCAGCCCCAGCATTTT
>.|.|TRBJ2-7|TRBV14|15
CASSQGKGNTYEQYF
TGTGCCAGCAGCCAAGGGAAGGGGAACACCTACGAGCAGTACTTC
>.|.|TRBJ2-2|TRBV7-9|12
CASSPPAEELFF
TGTGCCAGCAGCCCGCCCGCCGAGGAGCTGTTTTTT
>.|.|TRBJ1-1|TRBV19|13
CASSIEVGAEAFF
TGTGCCAGTAGTATAGAAGTGGGAGCTGAAGCTTTCTTT
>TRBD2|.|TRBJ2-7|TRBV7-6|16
CASSSLDPAGVREQYF
TGTGCCAGCAGCTCCCTGGACCCAGCGGGAGTACGTGAGCAGTACTTC
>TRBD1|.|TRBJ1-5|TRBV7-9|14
CASSSGTGNQPQHF
TGTGCCAGCAGCTCCGGGACAGGGAATCAGCCCCAGCATTTT
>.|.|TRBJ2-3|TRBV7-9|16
CASSLNPDYPTDTQYF
TGTGCCAGCAGCTTAAATCCCGACTACCCCACAGATACGCAGTATTTT
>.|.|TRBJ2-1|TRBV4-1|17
CASSLLEGYASYNEQFF
TGCGCCAGCAGCCTCCTAGAAGGGTACGCCTCCTACAATGAGCAGTTCTTC
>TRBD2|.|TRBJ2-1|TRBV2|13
CASQGLPNNEQFF
TGTGCCTCCCAGGGACTACCCAATAATGAGCAGTTCTTC
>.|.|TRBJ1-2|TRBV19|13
CASSIYRNHGYTF
TGTGCCAGTAGTATATACAGGAACCATGGCTACACCTTC
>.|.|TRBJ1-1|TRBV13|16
CASSLTPTPRDTEAFF
TGTGCCAGCAGCTTAACCCCCACCCCAAGGGACACTGAAGCTTTCTTT
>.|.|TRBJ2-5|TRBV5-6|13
CASSLDPEETQYF
TGTGCCAGCAGCTTGGACCCGGAGGAGACCCAGTACTTC
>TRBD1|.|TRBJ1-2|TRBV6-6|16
CASSYSLGQGADGYTF
TGTGCCAGCAGTTACTCGTTGGGACAGGGGGCAGATGGCTACACCTTC
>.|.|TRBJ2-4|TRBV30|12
CAWSVTGSIQYF
TGTGCCTGGAGTGTTACAGGGAGCATTCAGTACTTC
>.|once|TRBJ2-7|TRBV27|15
CASSSPGTEPGEQYF
TGTGCCAGCAGTTCTCCCGGGACTGAGCCGGGAGAGCAGTACTTC
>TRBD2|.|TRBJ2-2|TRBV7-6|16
CASSLAGLAGTGELFF
TGTGCCAGCAGCTTAGCGGGACTAGCGGGCACCGGGGAGCTGTTTTTT
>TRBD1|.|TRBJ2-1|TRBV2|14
CASSEGTGRDEQFF
TGTGCCAGCAGTGAGGGGACAGGGAGGGATGAGCAGTTCTTC
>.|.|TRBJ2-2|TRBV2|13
CATSGGRTGELFF
TGTGCCACCTCGGGGGGCAGAACCGGGGAGCTGTTTTTT
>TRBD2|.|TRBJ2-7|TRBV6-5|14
CASSPYSGAYEQYF
TGTGCCAGCAGTCCTTATAGCGGGGCCTACGAGCAGTACTTC
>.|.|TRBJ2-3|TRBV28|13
CASSFSPGDTQYF
TGTGCCAGCAGTTTTTCTCCGGGAGATACGCAGTATTTT
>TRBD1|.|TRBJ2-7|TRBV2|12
CANSGTAYEQYF
TGTGCCAACTCCGGGACAGCCTACGAGCAGTACTTC
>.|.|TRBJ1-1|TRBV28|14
CASSPRVMGTEAFF
TGTGCCAGCAGTCCCAGGGTTATGGGCACTGAAGCTTTCTTT
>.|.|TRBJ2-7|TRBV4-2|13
CASSQGSSYEQYF
TGTGCCAGCAGCCAAGGCAGCTCCTACGAGCAGTACTTC
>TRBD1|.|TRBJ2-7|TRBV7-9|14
CASSTGTGIYEQYF
TGTGCCAGCAGCACCGGGACAGGGATATACGAGCAGTACTTC
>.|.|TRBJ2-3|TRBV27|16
CASSPLAGRGTDTQYF
TGTGCCAGCAGCCCCCTAGCAGGAAGGGGCACAGATACGCAGTATTTT
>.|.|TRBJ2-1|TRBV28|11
CASSLGGEQFF
TGTGCCAGCAGTCTCGGGGGTGAGCAGTTCTTC
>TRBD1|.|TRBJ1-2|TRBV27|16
CASTLTGALANYGYTF
TGTGCCAGCACGCTGACAGGGGCGTTAGCTAACTATGGCTACACCTTC
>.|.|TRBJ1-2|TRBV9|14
CASSVGGGVGGYTF
TGTGCCAGCAGCGTAGGAGGCGGGGTGGGAGGCTACACCTTC
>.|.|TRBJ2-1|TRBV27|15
CASSFGGLPLNEQFF
TGTGCCAGCAGTTTTGGGGGGCTGCCCCTCAATGAGCAGTTCTTC
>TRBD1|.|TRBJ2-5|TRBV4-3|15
CASSPTGEGQETQYF
TGCGCCAGCAGCCCTACAGGGGAAGGCCAAGAGACCCAGTACTTC
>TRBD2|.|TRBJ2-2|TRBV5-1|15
CASSWTSGNTGELFF
TGCGCCAGCAGCTGGACTAGCGGAAACACCGGGGAGCTGTTTTTT
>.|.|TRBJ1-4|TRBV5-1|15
CASSPLGGSNEKLFF
TGCGCCAGCAGCCCCCTAGGAGGGTCGAATGAAAAACTGTTTTTT
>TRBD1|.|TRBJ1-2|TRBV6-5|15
CASSYGQGAYYGYTF
TGTGCCAGCAGTTACGGCCAGGGGGCTTACTATGGCTACACCTTC
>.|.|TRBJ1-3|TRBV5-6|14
CASSPAAYGNTIYF
TGTGCCAGCAGCCCCGCCGCATACGGAAACACCATATATTTT
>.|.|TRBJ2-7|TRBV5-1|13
CASSLGEMYEQYF
TGCGCCAGCAGCTTGGGGGAAATGTACGAGCAGTACTTC